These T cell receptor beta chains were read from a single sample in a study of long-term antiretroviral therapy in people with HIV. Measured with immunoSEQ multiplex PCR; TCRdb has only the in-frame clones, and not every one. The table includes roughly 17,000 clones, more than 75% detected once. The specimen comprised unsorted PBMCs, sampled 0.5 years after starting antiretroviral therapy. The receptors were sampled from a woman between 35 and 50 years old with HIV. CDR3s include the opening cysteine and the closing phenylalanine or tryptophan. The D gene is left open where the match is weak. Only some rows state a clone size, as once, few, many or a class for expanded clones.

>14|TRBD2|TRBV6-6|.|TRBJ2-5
CASSSLADQETQYF
TGTGCCAGCAGTTCACTAGCGGATCAAGAGACCCAGTACTTC
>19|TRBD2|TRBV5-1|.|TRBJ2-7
CASSLRAGTSGSHHYEQYF
TGCGCCAGCAGCTTACGAGCTGGGACTAGCGGGAGTCATCACTACGAGCAGTACTTC
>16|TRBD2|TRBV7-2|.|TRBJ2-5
CASSGGTSGNVKTQYF
TGTGCCAGCAGCGGAGGGACTAGCGGGAACGTAAAGACCCAGTACTTC
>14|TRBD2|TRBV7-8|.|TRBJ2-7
CASRGGTSSYEQYF
TGTGCCAGCAGGGGGGGGACTAGCAGCTACGAGCAGTACTTC
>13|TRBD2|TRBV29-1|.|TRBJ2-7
CSAFLGGGLEQYF
TGCAGCGCTTTCCTCGGGGGGGGGCTCGAGCAGTACTTC
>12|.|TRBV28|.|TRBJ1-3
CASSLVGNTIYF
TGTGCCAGCAGTTTGGTAGGGAACACCATATATTTT
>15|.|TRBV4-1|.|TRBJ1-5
CASSRRDRTDQPQHF
TGCGCCAGCAGCCGCCGGGACCGCACCGATCAGCCCCAGCATTTT
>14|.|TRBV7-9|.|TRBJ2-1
CATSRGFSHDEQFF
TGTGCCACCAGCCGAGGATTCTCTCATGATGAGCAGTTCTTC
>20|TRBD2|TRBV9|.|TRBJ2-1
CASSPWGGSGSLRSYNEQFF
TGTGCCAGCAGCCCGTGGGGGGGTTCGGGTTCCCTAAGGTCCTACAATGAGCAGTTCTTC
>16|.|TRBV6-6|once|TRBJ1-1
CASNFYPTGENTEAFF
TGTGCCAGCAATTTCTATCCGACGGGGGAAAACACTGAAGCTTTCTTT
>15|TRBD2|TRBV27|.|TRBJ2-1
CASTLRASGSNEQFF
TGTGCCAGCACCCTGCGGGCTAGCGGGAGCAATGAGCAGTTCTTC
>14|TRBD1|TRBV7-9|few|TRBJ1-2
CATDRGTYADGYTF
TGTGCCACCGACAGGGGGACATACGCGGATGGCTACACCTTC
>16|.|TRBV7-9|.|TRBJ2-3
CASSTSRDPAMDTQYF
TGTGCCAGCAGCACGAGCAGGGATCCCGCGATGGATACGCAGTATTTT
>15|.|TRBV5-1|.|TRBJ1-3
CASSLTAGPGDTIYF
TGCGCCAGCAGCCTGACTGCGGGCCCGGGGGACACCATATATTTT
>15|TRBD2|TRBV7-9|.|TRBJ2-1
CASSLLAGQYNEQFF
TGTGCCAGCAGCTTACTAGCGGGACAGTATAATGAGCAGTTCTTC
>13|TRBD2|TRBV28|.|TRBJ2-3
CASGGRSEDTQYF
TGTGCCAGCGGCGGGAGGAGTGAAGATACGCAGTATTTT
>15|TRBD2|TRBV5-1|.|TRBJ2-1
CASSLGSGSRNEQFF
TGCGCCAGCAGCTTAGGTAGCGGGAGCAGGAATGAGCAGTTCTTC
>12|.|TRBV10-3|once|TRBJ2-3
CAISSAGDTQYF
TGTGCCATCAGTTCGGCGGGCGATACGCAGTATTTT
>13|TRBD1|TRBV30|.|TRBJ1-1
CAWISGTGVQAFF
TGTGCCTGGATATCCGGGACAGGCGTCCAAGCTTTCTTT
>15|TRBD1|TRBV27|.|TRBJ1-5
CASTPGQGINQPQHF
TGTGCCAGCACCCCGGGACAGGGGATCAATCAGCCCCAGCATTTT
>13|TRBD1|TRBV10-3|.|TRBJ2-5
CAARQGAAETQYF
TGTGCCGCCAGGCAGGGGGCTGCAGAGACCCAGTACTTC
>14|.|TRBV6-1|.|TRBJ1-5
CATYTSGGNQPQHF
TGTGCCACCTACACTTCAGGAGGGAATCAGCCCCAGCATTTT